These 23 T cell receptor beta chains share one sample of origin, sequenced in a study of cytotoxic CD8 clonotypes in ibrutinib-treated CLL. The table came from immunoSEQ multiplex PCR; TCRdb's copy has only in-frame clones and leaves some out. The sample lists approximately 340,000 clones, under 70% occurring once. Specimen: PBMCs, collected after 36 months of ibrutinib treatment. Receptors were obtained from a human donor with chronic lymphocytic leukemia.

The chain has TRBV7-2 and TRBJ1-4; 10 positions match TRBD1. After removal of 4 bases from V and 6 bases from J, the junction contained 8 bases not matched to a gene. There are 16 residues in the CDR3. The germline V gene has CDR1 SGHTA and CDR2 FQGNSA. This CDR3 is CASSSAPGQGYEKLFF. DNA for the CDR3: TGTGCCAGCAGCTCCGCACCGGGACAGGGGTATGAAAAACTGTTTTTT.

The CDR3: CASSSGRGRETQYF. In DNA, the CDR3 is TGCGCCAGCAGTTCGGGTAGGGGTCGAGAGACCCAGTACTTC. The V and J genes are TRBV10-1 and TRBJ2-5; D is perhaps TRBD1 (5 bases). Trimming removed 5 bases at V and 4 bases at J, with 14 bases between. This CDR3 contains 14 residues. Germline lookup yields CDR1 WNHNN and CDR2 SYGVQD (reference sequence).

This clone turned up a few times. V is TRBV28 and J is TRBJ2-2; 8 nucleotides line up with TRBD1. CDR1 and CDR2 from the germline V gene are MDHEN and SYDVKM. Trimming took 7 bases from V and 3 from J; bases not matched to a gene: 10. There are 16 residues in the CDR3. The DNA for the CDR3 is TGTGCCAGCAACCTAGGACAGGGCTCTCACACCGGGGAGCTGTTTTTT. Its translation is CASNLGQGSHTGELFF.

This clone was seen once. The chain uses TRBV6-1 and TRBJ2-7; D gene uncertain. Germline V gives CDR1 MNHNS, CDR2 SASEGT. V was trimmed by 2 bases and J by 4 bases, leaving 9 bases between them. This CDR3 is built from 13 residues. This CDR3 is CASSEKGNYEQYF. CDR3 DNA sequence: TGTGCCAGCAGTGAAAAGGGAAATTACGAGCAGTACTTC.

J is TRBJ2-7 and V is TRBV4-1; D might be TRBD1 (7 bases). V lost 1 base and J 9 bases, leaving 34 bases between the germline ends. The CDR3 covers 20 residues. Germline loops: CDR1 MGHRA, CDR2 YSYEKL. In DNA, the CDR3 is TGCGCCAGCAGCCAAGGAAGGGGGCCCTGGGGGGAGACAAAAGAAGCCAGGCAGTACTTC. It codes for CASSQGRGPWGETKEARQYF.

The chain links TRBV11-3 to TRBJ2-2; D gene unclear. This CDR3 has 13 amino acids. CDR1 and CDR2 (germline): SGHNT, YENEEA. The V end lost 5 bases, the J end lost 11 bases, and 15 bases lay between the germline ends. The chain's CDR3 is CASSPRPATELFF. In nucleotides, the CDR3 is TGTGCCAGCAGCCCCCGACCAGCTACAGAGCTGTTTTTT.

The rearrangement links TRBV13 to TRBJ2-2, with TRBD2 identical over 7 bases. Germline CDR1 and CDR2: PRHDT and FYEKMQ (reference sequence). The ends lost 8 bases at V and 6 bases at J; junction bases unmatched: 6. The CDR3 spans 13 residues. CDR3 sequence: CASFTRGSGELFF. The CDR3 nucleotides are TGTGCCAGCTTCACGCGGGGGTCCGGGGAGCTGTTTTTT.

The gene calls are TRBV9 and TRBJ1-2, with a tentative D call TRBD1 (6 bases). Trimming shortened V by 0 bases and J by 6 bases, and 9 bases separated the two germline ends. The germline V gene has CDR1 SGDLS and CDR2 YYNGEE. The CDR3 covers 13 residues. This CDR3 reads CASSVAPGDGYTF. The CDR3 bases are TGTGCCAGCAGCGTAGCGCCAGGGGATGGCTACACCTTC.

This clone has a handful of counts. CDR3 nucleotides: TGCGCCAGCAGCTTCCGGGGTGCTGAAGCTTTCTTT. Its protein product is CASSFRGAEAFF. J is TRBJ1-1 and V is TRBV5-1; D unclear. Trimming shortened V by 2 bases and J by 6 bases, and 8 bases separated the two germline ends. CDR3 size: 12 residues. From germline, CDR1 is SGHRS and CDR2 YFSETQ.

The chain recombines TRBV29-1 with TRBJ2-2, with TRBD2 identical over 11 bases. The CDR3 is 16 amino acids. V lost 4 bases, J lost 2 bases, and 6 bases stayed unmatched. Germline assignment: CDR1 SQVTM and CDR2 ANQGSEA. CDR3 DNA: TGCAGCGTTGCCAGGCTAGCGGGAGGAAACACCGGGGAGCTGTTTTTT. Amino acids: CSVARLAGGNTGELFF.

V usage is TRBV5-8 and J usage is TRBJ1-5; D is unclear. Germline V gives CDR1 SGHTS, CDR2 YDEGEE. V shed 4 bases and J shed 4 bases, with 9 bases lying between them. The CDR3 is 13 residues long. The CDR3 reads CASSPPPNQPQHF. CDR3 sequence (DNA): TGTGCCAGCAGCCCCCCTCCGAATCAGCCCCAGCATTTT.

The V call is TRBV10-2, the J call TRBJ1-1, with 8 bases that match TRBD1. The V gene's germline CDR1 is WSHSY and CDR2 SAAADI. Losses at the gene ends were 6 bases for V and 2 bases for J; bases not matched to a gene: 17. The CDR3 is 18 residues long. The CDR3 here is CASRRQGMTLAGNTEAFF. DNA of the CDR3: TGCGCCAGCAGACGACAGGGGATGACCCTTGCTGGCAACACTGAAGCTTTCTTT.

This clone was picked up a small number of times. The gene calls are TRBV7-9 and TRBJ1-2, with 8 bases lining up with TRBD1. Germline V gives CDR1 SEHNR, CDR2 FQNEAQ (reference sequence). Trimming at V came to 6 bases and at J to 7 bases, leaving 7 bases not matched to a gene. This CDR3 spans 13 amino acids. The CDR3 reads CASSPTGARGYTF. The CDR3 nucleotides are TGTGCCAGCAGTCCGACAGGGGCGCGTGGCTACACCTTC.

The J gene is TRBJ2-7, the V gene TRBV7-3; 11 nucleotides align to TRBD1. The CDR3 runs to 14 residues. V trimming: 8 bases; J trimming: 7 bases; junction bases outside the gene matches: 10. Germline V gives CDR1 SGHTA, CDR2 FQGTGA. The CDR3 loop is CASSPDRGPGEQYF. CDR3 nucleotide sequence: TGTGCCAGCTCCCCGGACAGGGGGCCGGGGGAGCAGTACTTC.

The chain joins TRBV5-1 to TRBJ2-7; the D gene is possibly TRBD2 (6 bases). The CDR3 consists of 14 residues. The germline CDR1 and CDR2 sequences are SGHRS and YFSETQ. V shed 4 bases and J shed 3 bases, with 14 bases lying between them. The CDR3 sequence: CASSISGLVYEQYF. DNA of the CDR3: TGCGCCAGCAGCATATCGGGACTTGTCTACGAGCAGTACTTC.

This clone was seen more than once but under ten times. The CDR3 DNA follows: TGTGCCAGCAACCCACCCCCTTTGGAGGGGGGTAACTATGGCTACACCTTC. As protein: CASNPPPLEGGNYGYTF. The chain employs TRBV28 and TRBJ1-2; tentatively, D is TRBD1 (6 bases). Germline CDR1 reads MDHEN; CDR2 reads SYDVKM. Trimming removed 7 bases at V and 1 base at J, with 22 bases between. CDR3 length: 17 residues.

Written as DNA, the CDR3 is TGTGCCAGCAGCGTCGGTAAAGATACGCAGTATTTT. Translating gives CASSVGKDTQYF. The genes are TRBV9 and TRBJ2-3; D call uncertain. The CDR3 extends over 12 amino acids. Looked up from germline, CDR1 is SGDLS and CDR2 is YYNGEE. The germline V and J ends were trimmed by 2 bases and 5 bases, with 6 bases remaining between them.

This clone turned up a few times. The chain carries TRBV5-6 and TRBJ2-7; 7 bases match TRBD1. The CDR3 consists of 13 residues. J lost 10 bases, V lost 2 bases, and 9 bases had no gene match. Germline lookup yields CDR1 SGHDT and CDR2 YYEEEE. CDR3 bases: TGTGCCAGCAGCTTTGGGACAGAGCAGTCCCAGTACTTC. The encoded protein is CASSFGTEQSQYF. The entire variable domain, with the rest obtained from reference TRBV5-6 and TRBJ2-7, is as follows: DAGVTQSPTHLIKTRGQQVTLRCSPKSGHDTVSWYQQALGQGPQFIFQYYEEEERQRGNFPDRFSGHQFPNYSSELNVNALLLGDSALYLCASSFGTEQSQYFGPGTRLTVT.

This clone was picked up a small number of times. The chain is built from TRBV5-4 and TRBJ1-4, with a possible D match to TRBD1 (6 bases). Germline CDR1 reads SGHNT; CDR2 reads YYREEE (reference sequence). This CDR3 comprises 16 residues. V was shortened by 9 bases and J by 0 bases, with 18 bases between the two germline ends. CDR3 nucleotides: TGTGCCATCCATGACAGGACCTCTGCAACTAATGAAAAACTGTTTTTT. It specifies CAIHDRTSATNEKLFF.

The rearrangement joins TRBV9 to TRBJ1-1; 11 positions agree with TRBD1. V lost 4 bases and J lost 0; bases outside the gene matches: 2. The CDR3 spans 15 residues. Germline V gene data show CDR1 as SGDLS and CDR2 as YYNGEE. CDR3 loop: CASSQGQGVNTEAFF. In DNA form, the CDR3 reads TGTGCCAGCAGCCAGGGACAGGGGGTGAACACTGAAGCTTTCTTT.

The chain links TRBV18 to TRBJ1-2, with 7 nucleotides matching TRBD1. CDR1 and CDR2 from the germline V gene are KGHSH and LQKENI. CDR3 size: 15 residues. V shed 0 bases and J 14 bases; nucleotides not matched to a gene: 15. The CDR3 DNA sequence: TGTGCCAGCTCACCACCGCAAGCGATACAGGGGCCAGATACCTTC. This translates into CASSPPQAIQGPDTF.

The J gene is TRBJ2-2, the V gene TRBV25-1; D is unresolved. The CDR3 consists of 16 residues. Trimming removed 0 bases from V and 0 bases from J, with 8 bases in between. CDR1 is MGHDK, CDR2 SYGVNS, per germline. CDR3 DNA sequence: TGTGCCAGCAGTGAATATCTAGGATCGAACACCGGGGAGCTGTTTTTT. Encoded protein: CASSEYLGSNTGELFF.

In its sample, this clone was seen a few times. This sequence joins TRBV4-1 and TRBJ1-4; 7 nucleotides line up with TRBD1. V dropped 1 base and J dropped 6; count of bases not matched to a gene: 8. In germline, CDR1 is MGHRA, CDR2 YSYEKL. This CDR3 has 16 amino acids. The CDR3 sequence: CASSQVSTGLDEKLFF. CDR3 DNA: TGCGCCAGCAGCCAAGTATCGACAGGGTTGGATGAAAAACTGTTTTTT.